This T cell receptor beta chain was sequenced in a study of OX40 agonist ivuxolimab in advanced cancers. On the study more broadly: People who had prior anti-PD-1, anti-PD-L1 or anti-CTLA-4 therapy could take part, and around 43% had some.

Assay: immunoSEQ multiplex PCR; the TCRdb copy retains only in-frame clones and omits some. The sample contains 85,000 to 120,000 clones, 90% of which appear only once. A remark on this clone: The antigen remains undetermined.

Study observations and caveats: Dose levels from 0.1 to 3.0 mg/kg saw CD4+ and CD8+ blood T cells expand clonally by week 6.

In germline, CDR1 is SEHNR, CDR2 FQNEAQ (reference sequence). The ends were cut back, 5 bases at V and 5 bases at J, with 12 bases in the middle. The CDR3 contains 13 residues. The chain couples TRBV7-9 to TRBJ1-1; D call uncertain. Sequences were derived from CD4+ or CD8+ T cells sorted from blood, sampled in a trial of the OX40 agonist ivuxolimab. This clonotype was sampled from an adult with an advanced solid tumor such as melanoma, head and neck, liver or kidney cancer. This CDR3 reads CASSERRGTEAFF. As DNA, the CDR3 is TGTGCCAGCAGCGAACGAAGAGGTACTGAAGCTTTCTTT.